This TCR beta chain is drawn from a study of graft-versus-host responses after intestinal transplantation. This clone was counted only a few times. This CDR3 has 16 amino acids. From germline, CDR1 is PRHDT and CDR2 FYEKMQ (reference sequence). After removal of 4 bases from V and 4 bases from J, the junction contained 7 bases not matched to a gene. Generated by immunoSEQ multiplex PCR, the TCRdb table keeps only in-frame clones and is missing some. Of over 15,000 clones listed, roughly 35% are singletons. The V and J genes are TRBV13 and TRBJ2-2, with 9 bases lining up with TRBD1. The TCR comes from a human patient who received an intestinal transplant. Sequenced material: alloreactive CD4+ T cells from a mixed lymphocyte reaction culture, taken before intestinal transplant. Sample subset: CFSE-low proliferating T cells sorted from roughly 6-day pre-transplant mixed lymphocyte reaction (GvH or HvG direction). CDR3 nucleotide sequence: TGTGCCAGCAGCTCGGGACAGGGCGAAGTCACCGGGGAGCTGTTTTTT. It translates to CASSSGQGEVTGELFF. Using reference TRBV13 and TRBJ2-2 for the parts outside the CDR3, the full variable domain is AAGVIQSPRHLIKEKRETATLKCYPIPRHDTVYWYQQGPGQDPQFLISFYEKMQSDKGSIPDRFSAQQFSDYHSELNMSSLELGDSALYFCASSSGQGEVTGELFFGEGSRLTVL.